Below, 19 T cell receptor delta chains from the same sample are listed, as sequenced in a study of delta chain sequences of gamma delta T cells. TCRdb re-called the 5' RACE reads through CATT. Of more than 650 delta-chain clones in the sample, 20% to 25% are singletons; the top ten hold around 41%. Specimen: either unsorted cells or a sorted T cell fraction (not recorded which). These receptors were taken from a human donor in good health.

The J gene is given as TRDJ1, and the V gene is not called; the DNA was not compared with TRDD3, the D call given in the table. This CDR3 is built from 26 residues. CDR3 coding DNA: TGTGCTTCCGATCTCACTCTATCCGACAAGCAGTGGTATCAACGCAGAGTTCTATGGCCTAGGATCTTGGGGATCTTT. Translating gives CASDLTLSDKQWYQRRVLWPRILGIF.

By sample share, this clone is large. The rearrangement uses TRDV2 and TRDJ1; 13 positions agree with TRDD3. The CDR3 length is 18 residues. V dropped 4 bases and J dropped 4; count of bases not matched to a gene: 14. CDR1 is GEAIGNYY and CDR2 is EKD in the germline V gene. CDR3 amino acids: CACDRVGLGDTRIDKLIF. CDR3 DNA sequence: TGTGCCTGTGATCGAGTTGGACTGGGGGATACGCGGATCGATAAACTCATCTTT.

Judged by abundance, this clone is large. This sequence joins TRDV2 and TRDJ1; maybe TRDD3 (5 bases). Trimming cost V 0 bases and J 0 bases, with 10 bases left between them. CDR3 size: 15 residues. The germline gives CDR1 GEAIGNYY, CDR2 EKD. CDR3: CACDTVGDHTDKLIF. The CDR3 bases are TGTGCCTGTGACACCGTTGGGGACCACACCGATAAACTCATCTTT.

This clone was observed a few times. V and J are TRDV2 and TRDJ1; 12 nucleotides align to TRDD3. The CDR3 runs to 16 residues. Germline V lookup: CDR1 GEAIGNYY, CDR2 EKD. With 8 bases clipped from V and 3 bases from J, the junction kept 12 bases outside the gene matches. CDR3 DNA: TGTGCCTTCTTCTGGGGGATACGCATGAAGGCCGATAAACTCATCTTT. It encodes CAFFWGIRMKADKLIF.

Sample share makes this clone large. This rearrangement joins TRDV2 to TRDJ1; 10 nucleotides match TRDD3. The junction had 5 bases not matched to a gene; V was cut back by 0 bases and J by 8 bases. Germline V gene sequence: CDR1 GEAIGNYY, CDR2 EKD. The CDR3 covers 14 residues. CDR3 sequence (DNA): TGTGCCTGTGACACCATTACTGGGGGATTGAAACTCATCTTT. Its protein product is CACDTITGGLKLIF.

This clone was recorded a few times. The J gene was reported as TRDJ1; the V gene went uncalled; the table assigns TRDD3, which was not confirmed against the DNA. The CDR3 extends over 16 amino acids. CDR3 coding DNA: TGTGCTATTCTCTTGGGGGACCCAACTGGGGGTCATAAACTCATCTTT. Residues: CAILLGDPTGGHKLIF.

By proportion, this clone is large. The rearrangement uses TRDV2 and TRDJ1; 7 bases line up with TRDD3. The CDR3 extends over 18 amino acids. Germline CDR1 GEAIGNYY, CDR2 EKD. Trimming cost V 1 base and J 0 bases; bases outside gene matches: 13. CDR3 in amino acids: CACDTVLGASSYTDKLIF. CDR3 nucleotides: TGTGCCTGTGACACTGTGCTGGGGGCCTCCTCGTACACCGATAAACTCATCTTT.

CDR3 sequence reads: CACDTLLGDTFSTDKLIF. As DNA, the CDR3 is TGTGCCTGTGACACCTTACTGGGGGATACCTTTAGCACCGATAAACTCATCTTT. This chain connects TRDV2 to TRDJ1; 12 nucleotides align to TRDD3. The V and J ends lost 0 bases and 1 base, in that order; junction bases with no gene match: 8. Looked up from germline, CDR1 is GEAIGNYY and CDR2 is EKD. This CDR3 has 18 amino acids.

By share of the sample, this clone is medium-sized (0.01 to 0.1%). Here the CDR3 DNA reads TGTGCCTGTGACACCGTTGGGTCCCCGTACACCGATAAACTCATCTTT. Translation: CACDTVGSPYTDKLIF. The gene calls are TRDV2 and TRDJ1, with no clear D. The V end lost 0 bases, the J end lost 0 bases, and 13 bases lay between the germline ends. The CDR3 runs to 16 residues. The V gene's germline CDR1 is GEAIGNYY and CDR2 EKD.

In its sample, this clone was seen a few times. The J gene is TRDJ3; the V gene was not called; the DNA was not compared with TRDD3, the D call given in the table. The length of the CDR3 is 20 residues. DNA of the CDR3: TGCTCAGTCATCACATCAGATCTGGTTCAAAGAGCCTGGGACACCCGACAGATGTTTTTC. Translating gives CSVITSDLVQRAWDTRQMFF.

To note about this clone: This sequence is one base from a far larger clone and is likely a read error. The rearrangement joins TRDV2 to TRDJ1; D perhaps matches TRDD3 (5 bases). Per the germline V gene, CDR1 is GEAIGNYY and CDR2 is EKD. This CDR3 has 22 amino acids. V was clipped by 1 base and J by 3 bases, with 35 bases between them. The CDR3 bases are TGTGCCTGTGACACGCTCCAAGGCCTAACTACTGGAAGAACCCGGTACCCCGATAAACTCATCTTT. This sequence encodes CACDTLQGLTTGRTRYPDKLIF.

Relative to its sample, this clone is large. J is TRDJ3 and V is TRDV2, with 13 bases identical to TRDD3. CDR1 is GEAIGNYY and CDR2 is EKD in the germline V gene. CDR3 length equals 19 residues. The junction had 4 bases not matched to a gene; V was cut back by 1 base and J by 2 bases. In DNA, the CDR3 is TGTGCCTGTGACACGACTGGGGGATACGGGGCCTGGGACACCCGACAGATGTTTTTC. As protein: CACDTTGGYGAWDTRQMFF.

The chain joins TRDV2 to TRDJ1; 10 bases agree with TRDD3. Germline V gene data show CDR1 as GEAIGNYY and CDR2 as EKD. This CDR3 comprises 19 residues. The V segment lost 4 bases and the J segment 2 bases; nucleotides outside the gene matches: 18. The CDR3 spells CACDLLLVGDTGLTDKLIF. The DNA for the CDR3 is TGTGCCTGTGATTTACTACTGGTGGGGGATACCGGTCTAACCGATAAACTCATCTTT.

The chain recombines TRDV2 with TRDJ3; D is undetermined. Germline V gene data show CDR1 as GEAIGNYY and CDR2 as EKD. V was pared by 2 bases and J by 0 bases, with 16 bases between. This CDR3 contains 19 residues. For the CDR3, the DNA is TGTGCCTGTGACAATGCGGAGATGCAAAGCTCCTGGGACACCCGACAGATGTTTTTC. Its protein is CACDNAEMQSSWDTRQMFF.

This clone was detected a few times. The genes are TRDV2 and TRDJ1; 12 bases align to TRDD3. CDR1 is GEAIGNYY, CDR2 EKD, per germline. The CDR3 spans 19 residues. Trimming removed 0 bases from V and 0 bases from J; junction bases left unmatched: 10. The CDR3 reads CACDTVLGDTRRYTDKLIF. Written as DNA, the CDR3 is TGTGCCTGTGACACCGTACTGGGGGATACCCGGCGGTACACCGATAAACTCATCTTT.

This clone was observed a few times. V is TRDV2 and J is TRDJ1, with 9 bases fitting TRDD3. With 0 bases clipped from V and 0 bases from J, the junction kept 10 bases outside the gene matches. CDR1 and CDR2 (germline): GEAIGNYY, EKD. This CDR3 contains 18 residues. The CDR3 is CACDTVGATGGHTDKLIF. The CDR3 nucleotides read TGTGCCTGTGACACCGTAGGGGCTACTGGGGGACACACCGATAAACTCATCTTT.

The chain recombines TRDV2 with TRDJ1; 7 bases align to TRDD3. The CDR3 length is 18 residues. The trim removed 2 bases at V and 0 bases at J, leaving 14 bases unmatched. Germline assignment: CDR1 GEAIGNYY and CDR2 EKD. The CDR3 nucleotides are TGTGCCTGTGACATACTAAGGCCCCTGGGGGCCGACACCGATAAACTCATCTTT. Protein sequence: CACDILRPLGADTDKLIF.

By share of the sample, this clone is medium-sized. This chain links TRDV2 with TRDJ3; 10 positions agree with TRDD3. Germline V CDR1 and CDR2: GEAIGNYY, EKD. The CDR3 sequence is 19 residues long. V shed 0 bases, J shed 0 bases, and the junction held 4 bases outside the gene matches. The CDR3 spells CACDTPTGGSSWDTRQMFF. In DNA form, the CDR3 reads TGTGCCTGTGACACCCCCACTGGGGGATCCTCCTGGGACACCCGACAGATGTTTTTC.

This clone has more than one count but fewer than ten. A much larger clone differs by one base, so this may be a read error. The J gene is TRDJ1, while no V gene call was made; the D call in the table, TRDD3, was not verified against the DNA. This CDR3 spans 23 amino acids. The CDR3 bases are TGTTCAGCTTGCCTCTTGGGGGACGTCCGCTTGGGGCTGGGGGATAGGGCCACCGATAAACTCATCTTT. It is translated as CSACLLGDVRLGLGDRATDKLIF.